One TCR beta chain is described in this entry. These data come from a study of blood T cell repertoires in COVID-19. Study as a whole: From the United States, Italy and Spain came samples of acute and convalescent COVID-19. From T cells, B-cell-depleted T cells, or PBMCs came the material, which was cDNA or gDNA.

Seattle's enrolled individuals joined amid active infection and were then monitored longitudinally. Per the study methods: Reference gene primer amplification yielded estimated nucleated cell counts. Generated by immunoSEQ multiplex PCR, the TCRdb table keeps only in-frame clones and is missing some. The V and J calls and clone size were taken over from that table, and D and trimming were inferred from the DNA. Among some 260,000 clones listed, 88% were seen once. Germline loops: CDR1 SGHDN, CDR2 FVKESK. V shed 0 bases, J shed 1 base, and the junction held 12 bases outside the gene matches. The CDR3 spans 19 residues.

V and J are TRBV14 and TRBJ1-1, with 9 bases identical to TRBD1. This TCR was sampled from a woman aged 70-85 years with COVID-19, enrolled during active disease. The sequenced sample consisted of peripheral blood. CDR3 DNA sequence: TGTGCCAGCAGCCAAGATCGGGGTTTACAGGGGGCGCGGAACACTGAAGCTTTCTTT. Translating it yields CASSQDRGLQGARNTEAFF.